Each of the 18 T cell receptor beta chains below was sequenced from the same sample in a study of STAT5B mutations in CD4+ large granular lymphocyte leukemia. The method was immunoSEQ multiplex PCR; TCRdb's version includes in-frame clones alone and lacks a portion of them. Seen here are more than 6,000 clones, 74% observed once, and the top ten hold under 2%. Sequencing was performed on PBMCs. These receptors came from a woman in her 70s with CD4+ T-cell large granular lymphocyte leukemia.

The chain has TRBV5-1 and TRBJ2-3; TRBD1 or TRBD2 may be the D gene (5 bases each). Per the germline V gene, CDR1 is SGHRS and CDR2 is YFSETQ. The V and J ends lost 1 base and 5 bases respectively, with 11 bases between them. The CDR3 spans 14 residues. Written as DNA, the CDR3 is TGCGCCAGCAGCTTGATAGCGAGGGGAGATACGCAGTATTTT. Translation: CASSLIARGDTQYF. The entire variable domain, with the rest obtained from reference TRBV5-1 and TRBJ2-3, is as follows: KAGVTQTPRYLIKTRGQQVTLSCSPISGHRSVSWYQQTPGQGLQFLFEYFSETQRNKGNFPGRFSGRQFSNSRSEMNVSTLELGDSALYLCASSLIARGDTQYFGPGTRLTVL.

This clone was seen only once. The CDR3 sequence is CASSQVTGGANEKLFF. CDR3 DNA sequence: TGCGCCAGCAGCCAAGTGACGGGAGGGGCTAATGAAAAACTGTTTTTT. The rearrangement links TRBV4-3 to TRBJ1-4; a possible D gene is TRBD1 (5 bases). Germline loops: CDR1 LGHNA, CDR2 YSLEER. The CDR3 covers 16 residues. The V and J ends lost 1 base and 3 bases respectively, with 12 bases between them.

The DNA of the CDR3 is TGTGCCAGTAGTACTAATCCTAGCGGGAGGGCCGGTGAGCAGTTCTTC. As protein: CASSTNPSGRAGEQFF. This sequence joins TRBV19 and TRBJ2-1, with 12 bases that match TRBD2. V shed 4 bases, J shed 9 bases, and the junction held 10 bases outside the gene matches. Germline CDR1 is LNHDA and CDR2 is SQIVND (reference sequence). The CDR3 consists of 16 residues.

V is TRBV7-2 and J is TRBJ2-1, with 9 nucleotides matching TRBD1. Germline V CDR1 and CDR2: SGHTA, FQGNSA. Unmatched junction bases numbered 11, after V lost 5 bases and J lost 9 bases. This CDR3 is 15 amino acids long. The DNA of the CDR3 is TGTGCCAGCAGCACCCGGGACAGGGTTCGCGGTGAGCAGTTCTTC. Translating it yields CASSTRDRVRGEQFF.

This clone appeared once. V is TRBV7-6 and J is TRBJ2-7, with 9 bases aligning to TRBD2. CDR3 length equals 17 residues. Losses at the gene ends were 5 bases for V and 0 bases for J; bases not matched to a gene: 11. The germline V gene has CDR1 SGHVS and CDR2 FNYEAQ. CDR3 in amino acids: CASSIKAASGTSYEQYF. The DNA for the CDR3 is TGTGCCAGCAGCATTAAAGCGGCTAGCGGGACCTCCTACGAGCAGTACTTC. The variable domain in full, completed from reference TRBV7-6 and TRBJ2-7, reads GAGVSQSPRYKVTKRGQDVALRCDPISGHVSLYWYRQALGQGPEFLTYFNYEAQQDKSGLPNDRFSAERPEGSISTLTIQRTEQRDSAMYRCASSIKAASGTSYEQYFGPGTRLTVT.

This clone showed up just once. This CDR3 is CASSLGSRVHEQYF. In DNA form, the CDR3 reads TGCGCCAGCAGCTTGGGATCGAGGGTCCACGAGCAGTACTTC. The chain uses TRBV5-1 and TRBJ2-7, with D possibly being TRBD2 (5 bases). The ends were cut back, 0 bases at V and 5 bases at J, with 12 bases in the middle. This CDR3 contains 14 residues. Germline V gene lookup returns CDR1 SGHRS and CDR2 YFSETQ.

This sequence joins TRBV7-2 and TRBJ2-5; D unclear. The V gene lost 0 bases and the J gene lost 4 bases, with 6 bases spanning the gap. Germline CDR1 SGHTA, CDR2 FQGNSA. The CDR3 consists of 13 residues. CDR3 sequence reads: CASSLADGETQYF. The CDR3 nucleotides read TGTGCCAGCAGCTTAGCCGATGGAGAGACCCAGTACTTC.

The CDR3 region is CASSFVSRGDTQYF. DNA for the CDR3: TGTGCCAGCAGCTTTGTCAGTCGGGGGGATACGCAGTATTTT. The V gene is TRBV7-2, the J gene TRBJ2-3; D possibly corresponds to TRBD2 (6 bases). This CDR3 region has 14 residues. Germline V CDR1 and CDR2: SGHTA, FQGNSA. With 3 bases removed from V and 6 bases from J, the gap between germline ends came to 13 bases.

The chain recombines TRBV10-3 with TRBJ2-1; 9 nucleotides align to TRBD1. CDR1 ENHRY and CDR2 SYGVKD come from the germline V gene. J lost 10 bases, V lost 6 bases, and 10 bases had no gene match. CDR3 size: 14 residues. The CDR3 DNA sequence: TGTGCCATCAGGGGGGAGGGACAGGGACGCGAGCAGTTCTTC. This translates into CAIRGEGQGREQFF.

The V and J genes are TRBV7-9 and TRBJ2-7, with 7 bases matching TRBD1. The CDR3 has 13 amino acids. In germline, CDR1 is SEHNR, CDR2 FQNEAQ (reference sequence). With 5 bases clipped from V and 6 bases from J, the junction kept 7 bases outside the gene matches. The CDR3 loop is CASSTGQAGEQYF. The CDR3 DNA is TGTGCCAGCAGCACCGGACAGGCCGGCGAGCAGTACTTC.

The chain joins TRBV29-1 to TRBJ1-5, with 7 bases aligning to TRBD1. Germline CDR1 is SQVTM and CDR2 is ANQGSEA. The CDR3 extends over 13 amino acids. V lost 4 bases and J lost 6; bases outside the gene matches: 6. CDR3 amino acids: CSVGGTASQPQHF. CDR3 coding DNA: TGCAGCGTTGGGGGGACAGCTTCTCAGCCCCAGCATTTT. Full variable domain (outside the CDR3, taken from reference TRBV29-1 and TRBJ1-5): SAVISQKPSRDICQRGTSLTIQCQVDSQVTMMFWYRQQPGQSLTLIATANQGSEATYESGFVIDKFPISRPNLTFSTLTVSNMSPEDSSIYLCSVGGTASQPQHFGDGTRLSIL.

V is TRBV6-5 and J is TRBJ1-4, with 7 bases identical to TRBD1. The CDR3 has 16 amino acids. With 1 base clipped from V and 5 bases from J, the junction kept 7 bases outside the gene matches. Looked up from germline, CDR1 is MNHEY and CDR2 is SVGAGI. CDR3 sequence: CASSYLTTGRNEKLFF. CDR3 coding DNA: TGTGCCAGCAGTTACTTGACGACAGGGAGAAATGAAAAACTGTTTTTT.

This clone was picked up a small number of times. This chain joins TRBV29-1 and TRBJ2-7, with no clear D. Trimming took off 4 bases at V and 3 bases at J, with 10 bases between the two ends. Per the germline V gene, CDR1 is SQVTM and CDR2 is ANQGSEA. The CDR3 runs to 12 residues. CDR3 protein: CSVAHDNYEQYF. CDR3 bases: TGCAGCGTTGCACACGACAACTACGAGCAGTACTTC.

This clone was seen a handful of times. The V call is TRBV30, the J call TRBJ1-6, with unresolved D. V dropped 2 bases and J dropped 6 bases, with 8 bases sitting between them. Per the germline V gene, CDR1 is GTSNPN and CDR2 is SVGIG (reference sequence). The CDR3 has 13 residues. The CDR3 DNA is TGTGCCTGGAGTCTACAGCTTAATTCACCCCTCCACTTT. It translates to CAWSLQLNSPLHF.

The genes are TRBV28 and TRBJ1-4; a weak D match, TRBD1 (5 bases). Germline CDR1 and CDR2: MDHEN and SYDVKM. The CDR3 has 15 residues. V lost 1 base and J 7 bases, leaving 13 bases between the germline ends. The CDR3, as DNA: TGTGCCAGCAGTTTATTAACGGCAGGGAGTGAAAAACTGTTTTTT. This gives the protein CASSLLTAGSEKLFF.

This rearrangement joins TRBV5-1 to TRBJ1-1, with no clear D. The CDR3 consists of 14 residues. Germline V gene data show CDR1 as SGHRS and CDR2 as YFSETQ. The germline V and J ends were trimmed by 0 bases and 7 bases, with 13 bases remaining between them. In DNA, the CDR3 is TGCGCCAGCAGCTTGGGGGAAGACCCACATGAAGCTTTCTTT. Protein: CASSLGEDPHEAFF.

This rearrangement joins TRBV28 to TRBJ1-4; D is unresolved. This CDR3 region has 12 residues. The germline CDR1 and CDR2 sequences are MDHEN and SYDVKM. Between the trimmed V and J ends, which lost 5 bases and 8 bases, there was a span of 9 bases. The CDR3 protein is CASSAPEEKLFF. The DNA of the CDR3 is TGTGCCAGCAGTGCGCCTGAAGAAAAACTGTTTTTT.

The chain joins TRBV7-8 to TRBJ1-1; 9 nucleotides line up with TRBD1. The J segment lost 7 bases and the V segment lost 6 bases, leaving 9 bases of the junction unmatched. This CDR3 spans 14 amino acids. Germline CDR1 is SGHVS and CDR2 is FQNEAQ. In nucleotides, the CDR3 is TGTGCCAGCAGTTCTCCCGGGACAGGGATTGAAGCTTTCTTT. This codes for CASSSPGTGIEAFF.